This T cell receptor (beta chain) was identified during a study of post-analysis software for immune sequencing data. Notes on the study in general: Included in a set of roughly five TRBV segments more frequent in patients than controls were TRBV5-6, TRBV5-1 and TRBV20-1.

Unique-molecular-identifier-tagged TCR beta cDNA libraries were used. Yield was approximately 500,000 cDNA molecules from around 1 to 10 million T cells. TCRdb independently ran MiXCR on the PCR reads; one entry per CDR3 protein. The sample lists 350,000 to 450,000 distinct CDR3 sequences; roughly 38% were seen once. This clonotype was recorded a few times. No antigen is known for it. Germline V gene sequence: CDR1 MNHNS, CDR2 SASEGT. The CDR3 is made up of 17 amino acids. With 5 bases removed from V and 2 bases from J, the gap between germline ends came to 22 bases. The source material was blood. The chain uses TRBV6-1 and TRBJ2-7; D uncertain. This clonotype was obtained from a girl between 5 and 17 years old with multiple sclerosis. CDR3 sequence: CASSPKWALSKTYEQYF. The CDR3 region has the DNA TGTGCCAGCAGTCCAAAGTGGGCCCTATCTAAAACCTACGAGCAGTACTTC.